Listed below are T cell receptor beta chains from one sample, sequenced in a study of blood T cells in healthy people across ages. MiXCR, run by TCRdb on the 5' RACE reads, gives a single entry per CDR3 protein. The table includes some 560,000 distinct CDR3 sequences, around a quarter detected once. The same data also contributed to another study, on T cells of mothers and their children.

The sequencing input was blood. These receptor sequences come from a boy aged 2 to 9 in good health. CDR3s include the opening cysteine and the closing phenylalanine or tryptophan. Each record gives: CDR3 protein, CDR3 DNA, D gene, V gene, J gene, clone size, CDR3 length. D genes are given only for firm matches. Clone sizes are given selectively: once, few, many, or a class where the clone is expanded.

CSARDKNNEQFF	TGCAGTGCTAGAGACAAAAACAATGAGCAGTTCTTC	-	TRBV20-1	TRBJ2-1	-	12
CASSLDGGIAKNIQYF	TGTGCCAGCAGCTTAGACGGGGGGATAGCCAAAAACATTCAGTACTTC	TRBD2	TRBV11-2	TRBJ2-4	-	16
CASSDLQSSTDTQYF	TGTGCCAGCAGTGACCTACAGTCAAGCACAGATACGCAGTATTTT	-	TRBV2	TRBJ2-3	many	15
CASSLPAGIYEQYF	TGTGCCAGCAGTCTACCGGCCGGGATCTACGAGCAGTACTTC	-	TRBV3-1	TRBJ2-7	-	14
CASKDAPWDEQFF	TGTGCTAGTAAGGACGCTCCATGGGATGAGCAGTTCTTC	-	TRBV12-5	TRBJ2-1	-	13
CATTLARSQETQYF	TGTGCCACCACCTTGGCGAGATCCCAAGAGACCCAGTACTTC	-	TRBV15	TRBJ2-5	-	14
CASQKPGSARETQYF	TGCGCCAGCCAAAAACCAGGGTCAGCCAGGGAGACCCAGTACTTC	-	TRBV5-1	TRBJ2-5	-	15
CASREGGTYNEQFF	TGCGCCAGCAGGGAGGGAGGGACCTACAATGAGCAGTTCTTC	TRBD2	TRBV5-1	TRBJ2-1	-	14
CASSYSQGRYEQYF	TGTGCCAGCAGTTACAGCCAGGGGCGGTACGAGCAGTACTTC	-	TRBV6-5	TRBJ2-7	few	14
CAWSVFGLGEQFF	TGTGCCTGGAGTGTTTTCGGTTTGGGTGAGCAGTTCTTC	-	TRBV30	TRBJ2-1	-	13
CASSLAGYGSTIYF	TGCGCCAGCAGCTTGGCAGGATACGGAAGCACCATATATTTT	-	TRBV5-1	TRBJ1-3	-	14
CATSEYAGDEETLYF	TGTGCCACCAGCGAGTATGCAGGGGATGAAGAGACCCTGTACTTC	-	TRBV15	TRBJ2-5	few	15
CSVTARAGGLSSYNEQFF	TGCAGCGTTACCGCACGAGCGGGAGGGTTAAGCTCCTACAATGAGCAGTTCTTC	TRBD2	TRBV29-1	TRBJ2-1	few	18
CAISELDGTGAYNEQFF	TGTGCCATCAGTGAGCTGGATGGGACAGGCGCCTACAATGAGCAGTTCTTC	TRBD1	TRBV10-3	TRBJ2-1	-	17
CASTKSDEVEKLFF	TGTGCCAGCACTAAATCGGACGAGGTCGAAAAACTGTTTTTT	-	TRBV28	TRBJ1-4	-	14
CASSYGQGNYEQYF	TGTGCCAGCAGTTACGGACAGGGGAACTACGAGCAGTACTTC	TRBD1	TRBV6-2/TRBV6-3	TRBJ2-7	-	14
CASSARASRNEQYF	TGTGCCAGCAGCGCCCGGGCCTCTAGGAACGAGCAGTACTTC	-	TRBV7-6	TRBJ2-7	-	14
CASSLAQMAEKLFF	TGTGCCAGCAGTTTGGCCCAGATGGCTGAAAAACTGTTTTTT	-	TRBV6-6	TRBJ1-4	-	14
CASSSTGPLSNEQFF	TGCGCCAGCAGCTCCACGGGACCCTTATCCAATGAGCAGTTCTTC	-	TRBV5-1	TRBJ2-1	-	15
CASSSSRSSYEQYF	TGTGCCAGCAGTTCCTCCAGGAGCTCCTACGAGCAGTACTTC	-	TRBV27	TRBJ2-7	-	14
CASSWGGGAKNIQYF	TGCGCCAGCAGCTGGGGAGGTGGAGCCAAAAACATTCAGTACTTC	-	TRBV5-1	TRBJ2-4	few	15
CASSLDRGRTLNTEAFF	TGTGCCAGCAGTTTAGATAGGGGACGTACCTTGAACACTGAAGCTTTCTTT	-	TRBV12-3/TRBV12-4	TRBJ1-1	few	17
CASSPWGDSGANVLTF	TGCGCCAGCAGCCCCTGGGGGGACTCTGGGGCCAACGTCCTGACTTTC	-	TRBV5-1	TRBJ2-6	-	16
CSATRVLSEGQPQHF	TGCAGTGCCACTAGGGTATTGTCGGAGGGTCAGCCCCAGCATTTT	-	TRBV20-1	TRBJ1-5	-	15
CASRKQGREGLFNYGYTF	TGTGCCAGCAGAAAACAGGGCAGGGAGGGTCTTTTTAACTATGGCTACACCTTC	-	TRBV27	TRBJ1-2	-	18
CSARDNGGTRLMEETQYF	TGCAGTGCTAGAGATAACGGTGGGACTAGGCTAATGGAAGAGACCCAGTACTTC	TRBD2	TRBV20-1	TRBJ2-5	-	18
CATSASFAGVRNEQFF	TGTGCCACCAGCGCCTCTTTTGCGGGAGTACGCAATGAGCAGTTCTTC	TRBD2	TRBV24-1	TRBJ2-1	-	16
CASSGPADSYNEQFF	TGTGCCAGCAGCGGTCCAGCGGACTCCTACAATGAGCAGTTCTTC	-	TRBV7-2	TRBJ2-1	-	15
CASSFGGRADTEAFF	TGTGCCAGCAGCTTCGGGGGGCGCGCAGACACTGAAGCTTTCTTT	-	TRBV5-8	TRBJ1-1	few	15
CASSLPRGGPYEQYF	TGCGCCAGCAGCCTTCCGAGGGGGGGCCCCTACGAGCAGTACTTC	-	TRBV4-1	TRBJ2-7	once	15
CSVIGGEGEQYF	TGCAGCGTGATAGGGGGAGAGGGCGAGCAGTACTTC	-	TRBV29-1	TRBJ2-7	-	12
CATSTAGQGIREQYF	TGTGCCACATCAACAGCGGGACAGGGCATCCGCGAGCAGTACTTC	TRBD1	TRBV24-1	TRBJ2-7	-	15
CASSSLEGVGNIQYF	TGTGCCAGCAGCTCCCTAGAGGGGGTAGGAAACATTCAGTACTTC	-	TRBV11-2	TRBJ2-4	few	15
CASRITSASYNEQFF	TGTGCCAGCAGGATAACGTCAGCTTCCTACAATGAGCAGTTCTTC	-	TRBV7-9	TRBJ2-1	-	15
CASSVLQGSEAFF	TGTGCCAGCAGCGTGTTACAGGGGTCTGAAGCTTTCTTT	TRBD1	TRBV9	TRBJ1-1	-	13
CASSLARGYTF	TGTGCCAGCAGTTTAGCGAGGGGCTACACCTTC	-	TRBV12-3/TRBV12-4	TRBJ1-2	once	11
CATSRARVDGAPIQPQHF	TGTGCCACCAGCAGAGCCAGAGTGGACGGAGCCCCAATTCAGCCCCAGCATTTT	-	TRBV15	TRBJ1-5	-	18
CASSLDEGVSEQYF	TGTGCCAGCAGCTTAGATGAGGGGGTTTCCGAGCAGTACTTC	-	TRBV11-2	TRBJ2-7	-	14
CASSQDRGFYEQYF	TGTGCCAGCAGCCAAGACAGGGGGTTCTACGAGCAGTACTTC	TRBD1	TRBV14	TRBJ2-7	-	14
CASSSPPPDTQYF	TGTGCCAGCAGTTCCCCCCCGCCAGATACGCAGTATTTT	-	TRBV12-3/TRBV12-4	TRBJ2-3	-	13
CASSLVPLSGSSYNEQFF	TGTGCCAGCAGCTTAGTCCCCTTAAGCGGGAGCTCCTACAATGAGCAGTTCTTC	TRBD2	TRBV7-2	TRBJ2-1	-	18
CASGPTGLAGELFF	TGTGCTAGTGGACCAACTGGACTAGCCGGGGAGCTGTTTTTT	TRBD2	TRBV12-5	TRBJ2-2	few	14
CASSPHPDREGQPQHF	TGTGCCAGCAGTCCTCACCCGGACAGGGAAGGACAGCCCCAGCATTTT	TRBD1	TRBV28	TRBJ1-5	few	16
CASSLARLAGGPTYNEQFF	TGCGCCAGCAGTTTAGCAAGACTAGCGGGAGGCCCGACCTACAATGAGCAGTTCTTC	TRBD2	TRBV12-3/TRBV12-4	TRBJ2-1	-	19
CASSQNTGTRNQPQHF	TGTGCCAGCAGCCAAAACACCGGGACACGTAATCAGCCCCAGCATTTT	-	TRBV3-1	TRBJ1-5	-	16